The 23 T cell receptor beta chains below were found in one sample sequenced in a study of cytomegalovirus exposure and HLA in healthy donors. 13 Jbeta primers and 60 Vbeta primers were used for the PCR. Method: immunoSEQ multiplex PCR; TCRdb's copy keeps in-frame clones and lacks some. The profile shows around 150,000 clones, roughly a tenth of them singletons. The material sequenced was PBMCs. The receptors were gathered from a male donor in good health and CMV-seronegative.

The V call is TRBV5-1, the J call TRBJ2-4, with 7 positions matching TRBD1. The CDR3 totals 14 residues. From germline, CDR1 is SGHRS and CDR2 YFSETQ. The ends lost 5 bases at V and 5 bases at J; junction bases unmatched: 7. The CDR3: CASSQGQTQNIQYF. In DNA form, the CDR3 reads TGCGCCAGCAGTCAGGGACAGACCCAAAACATTCAGTACTTC.

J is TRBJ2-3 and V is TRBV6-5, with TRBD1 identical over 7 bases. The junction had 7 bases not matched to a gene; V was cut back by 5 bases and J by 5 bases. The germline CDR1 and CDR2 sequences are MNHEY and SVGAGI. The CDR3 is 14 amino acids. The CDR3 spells CASSLDRIRDTQYF. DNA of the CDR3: TGTGCCAGCAGTCTGGACAGGATAAGAGATACGCAGTATTTT.

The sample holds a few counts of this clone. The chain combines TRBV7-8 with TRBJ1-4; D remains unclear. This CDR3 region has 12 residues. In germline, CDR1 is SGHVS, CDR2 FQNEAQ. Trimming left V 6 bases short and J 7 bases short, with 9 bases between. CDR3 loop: CASSKGSEKLFF. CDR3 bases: TGTGCCAGCAGTAAAGGGAGTGAAAAACTGTTTTTT.

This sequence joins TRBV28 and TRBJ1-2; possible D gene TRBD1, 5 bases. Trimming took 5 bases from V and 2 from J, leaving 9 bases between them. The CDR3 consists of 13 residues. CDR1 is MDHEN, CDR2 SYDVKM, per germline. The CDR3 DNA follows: TGTGCCAGCAGTCCCGGGGGGAACTATGGCTACACCTTC. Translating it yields CASSPGGNYGYTF.

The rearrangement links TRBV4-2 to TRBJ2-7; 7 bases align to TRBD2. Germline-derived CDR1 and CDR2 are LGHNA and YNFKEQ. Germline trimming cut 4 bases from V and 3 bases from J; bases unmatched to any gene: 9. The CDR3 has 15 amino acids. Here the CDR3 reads CASSPPGLDFYEQYF. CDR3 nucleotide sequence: TGTGCCAGCAGCCCCCCCGGACTAGACTTCTACGAGCAGTACTTC.

CDR3 in amino acids: CASSSSGRDGYTF. The CDR3 coding sequence is TGTGCCAGCAGTTCCTCAGGGAGGGACGGCTACACCTTC. This chain connects TRBV6-5 to TRBJ1-2; weak D call: TRBD1 (5 bases). Trimming cost V 4 bases and J 8 bases, with 14 bases left between them. Germline V gene data show CDR1 as MNHEY and CDR2 as SVGAGI. CDR3 size: 13 residues.

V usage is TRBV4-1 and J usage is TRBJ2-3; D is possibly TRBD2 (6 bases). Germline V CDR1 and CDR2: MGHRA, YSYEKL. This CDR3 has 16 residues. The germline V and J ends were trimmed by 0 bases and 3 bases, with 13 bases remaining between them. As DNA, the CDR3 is TGCGCCAGCAGCCAAGAAGGAGGGGTTGGGACAGATACGCAGTATTTT. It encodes CASSQEGGVGTDTQYF.

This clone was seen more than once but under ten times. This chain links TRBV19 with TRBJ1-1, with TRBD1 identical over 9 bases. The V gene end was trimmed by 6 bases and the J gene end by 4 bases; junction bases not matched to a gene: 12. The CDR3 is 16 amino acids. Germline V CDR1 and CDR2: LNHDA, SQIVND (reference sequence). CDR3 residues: CASRVDRGLGGTEAFF. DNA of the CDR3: TGTGCCAGTAGGGTGGACAGGGGCCTCGGGGGCACTGAAGCTTTCTTT.

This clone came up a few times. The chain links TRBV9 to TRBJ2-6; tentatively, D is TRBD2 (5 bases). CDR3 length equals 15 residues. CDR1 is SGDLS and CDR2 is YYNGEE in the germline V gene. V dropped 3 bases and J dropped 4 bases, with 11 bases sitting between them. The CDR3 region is CASSERVSGANVLTF. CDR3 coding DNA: TGTGCCAGCAGCGAGAGGGTCTCCGGGGCCAACGTCCTGACTTTC.

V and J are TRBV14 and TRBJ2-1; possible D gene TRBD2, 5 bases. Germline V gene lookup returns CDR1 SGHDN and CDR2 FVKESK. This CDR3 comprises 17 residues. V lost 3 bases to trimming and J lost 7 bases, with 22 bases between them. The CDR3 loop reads CASSQKFGGFSGNEQFF. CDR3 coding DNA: TGTGCCAGCAGCCAGAAGTTTGGCGGGTTCTCGGGAAATGAGCAGTTCTTC.

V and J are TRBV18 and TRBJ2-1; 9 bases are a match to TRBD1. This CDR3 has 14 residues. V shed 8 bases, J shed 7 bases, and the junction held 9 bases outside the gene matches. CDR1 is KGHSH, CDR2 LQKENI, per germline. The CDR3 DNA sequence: TGTGCCAGCCTCCGGGACAGGGAGGTTAATGAGCAGTTCTTC. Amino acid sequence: CASLRDREVNEQFF.

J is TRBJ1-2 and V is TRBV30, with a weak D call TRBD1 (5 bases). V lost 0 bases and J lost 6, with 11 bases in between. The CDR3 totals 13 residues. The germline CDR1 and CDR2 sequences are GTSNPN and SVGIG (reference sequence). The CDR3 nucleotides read TGTGCCTGGAGTGTACAGGTTGGGAATGGCTACACCTTC. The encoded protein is CAWSVQVGNGYTF.

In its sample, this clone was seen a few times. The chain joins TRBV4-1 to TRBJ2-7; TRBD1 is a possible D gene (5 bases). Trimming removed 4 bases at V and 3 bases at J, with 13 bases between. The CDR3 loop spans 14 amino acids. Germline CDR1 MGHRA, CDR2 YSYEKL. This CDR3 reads CASSLRATDYEQYF. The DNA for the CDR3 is TGCGCCAGCAGCCTCAGGGCCACCGACTACGAGCAGTACTTC.

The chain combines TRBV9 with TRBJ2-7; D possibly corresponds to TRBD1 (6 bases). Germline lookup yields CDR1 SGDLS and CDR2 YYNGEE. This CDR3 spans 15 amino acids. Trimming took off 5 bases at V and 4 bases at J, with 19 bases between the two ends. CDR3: CASSSMTGSFYEQYF. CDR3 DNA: TGTGCCAGCAGTTCCATGACAGGTAGCTTTTACGAGCAGTACTTC.

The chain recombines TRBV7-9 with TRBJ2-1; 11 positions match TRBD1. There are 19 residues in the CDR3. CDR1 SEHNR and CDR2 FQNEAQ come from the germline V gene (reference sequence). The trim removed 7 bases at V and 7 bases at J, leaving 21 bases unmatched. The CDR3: CASTFLRGGQGAVKNEQFF. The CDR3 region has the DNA TGTGCCAGCACCTTCCTACGGGGTGGACAGGGGGCGGTGAAAAATGAGCAGTTCTTC.

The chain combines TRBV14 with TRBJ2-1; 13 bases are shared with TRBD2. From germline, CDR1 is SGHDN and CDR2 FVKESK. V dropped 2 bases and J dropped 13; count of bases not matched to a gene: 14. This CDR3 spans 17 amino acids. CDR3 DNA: TGTGCCAGCAGCCAATTTACCGGGACTAGCGGGGCCAAGGGACAGTTCTTC. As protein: CASSQFTGTSGAKGQFF.

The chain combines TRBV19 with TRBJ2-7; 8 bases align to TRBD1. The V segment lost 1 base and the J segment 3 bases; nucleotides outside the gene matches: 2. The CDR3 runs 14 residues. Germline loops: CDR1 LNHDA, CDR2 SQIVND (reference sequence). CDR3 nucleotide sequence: TGTGCCAGTAGTATAGCACAGGGGGACTACGAGCAGTACTTC. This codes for CASSIAQGDYEQYF.

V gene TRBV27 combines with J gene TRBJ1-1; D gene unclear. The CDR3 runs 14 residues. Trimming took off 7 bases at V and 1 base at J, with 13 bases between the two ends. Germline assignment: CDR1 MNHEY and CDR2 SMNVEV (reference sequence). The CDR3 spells CASKERAKNTEAFF. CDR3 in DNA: TGTGCCAGCAAGGAGCGGGCGAAGAACACTGAAGCTTTCTTT.

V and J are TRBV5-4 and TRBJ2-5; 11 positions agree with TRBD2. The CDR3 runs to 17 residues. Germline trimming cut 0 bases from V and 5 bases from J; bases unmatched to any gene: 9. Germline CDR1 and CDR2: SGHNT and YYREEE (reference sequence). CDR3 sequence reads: CASSLDLSGRGGETQYF. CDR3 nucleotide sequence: TGTGCCAGCAGCTTGGATCTTAGCGGGAGGGGGGGGGAGACCCAGTACTTC.

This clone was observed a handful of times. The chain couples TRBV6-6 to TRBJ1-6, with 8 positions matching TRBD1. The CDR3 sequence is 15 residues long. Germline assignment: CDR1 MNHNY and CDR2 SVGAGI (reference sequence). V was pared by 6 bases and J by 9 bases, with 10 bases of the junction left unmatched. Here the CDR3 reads CASRDPGGGLSPLHF. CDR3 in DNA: TGTGCCAGCAGAGATCCAGGGGGCGGACTTTCACCCCTCCACTTT.

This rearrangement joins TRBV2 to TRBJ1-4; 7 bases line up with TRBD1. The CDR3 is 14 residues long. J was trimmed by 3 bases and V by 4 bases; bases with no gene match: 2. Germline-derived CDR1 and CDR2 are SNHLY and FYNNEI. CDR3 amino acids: CASSATGSNEKLFF. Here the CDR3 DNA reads TGTGCCAGCAGTGCGACAGGGTCTAATGAAAAACTGTTTTTT.

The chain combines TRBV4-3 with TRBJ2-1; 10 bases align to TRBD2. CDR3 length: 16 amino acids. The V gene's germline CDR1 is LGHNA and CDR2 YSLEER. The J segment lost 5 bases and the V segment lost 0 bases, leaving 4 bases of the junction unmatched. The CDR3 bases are TGCGCCAGCAGCCAAGATGGACTAGCGGATAACAATGAGCAGTTCTTC. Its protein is CASSQDGLADNNEQFF.

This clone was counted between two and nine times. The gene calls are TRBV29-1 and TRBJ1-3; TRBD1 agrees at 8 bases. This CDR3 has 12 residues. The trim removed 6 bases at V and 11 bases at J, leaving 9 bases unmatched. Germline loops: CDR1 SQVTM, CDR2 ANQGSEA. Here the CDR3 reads CSVGTLGQAIYF. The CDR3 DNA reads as TGCAGCGTCGGGACTTTGGGACAGGCCATATATTTT.